What follows is one T cell receptor beta chain and its context. This entry is derived from a study of cytomegalovirus exposure and HLA in healthy donors. This CDR3 region has 13 residues. Trimming removed 4 bases from V and 8 bases from J, with 11 bases in between. Germline V gene lookup returns CDR1 SEHNR and CDR2 FQNEAQ (reference sequence). The PCR ran on 60 Vbeta and 13 Jbeta primers. The method was immunoSEQ multiplex PCR; TCRdb's version includes in-frame clones alone and lacks a portion of them. The sample carries about 200,000 clones, approximately 83% recorded once. Material: PBMCs. The receptor's source is a boy between 2 and 15 years old in good health and CMV-seronegative. This chain connects TRBV7-9 to TRBJ1-4; D gene ambiguous. The CDR3 spells CASSSIAPEKLFF. Written as DNA, the CDR3 is TGTGCCAGCAGCTCAATAGCCCCGGAAAAACTGTTTTTT.